The TCR beta chain under discussion was sequenced for a study of blood T cell repertoires in COVID-19. Study overall: Acute and convalescent COVID-19 specimens originated in the United States, Italy and Spain.

As processed by the authors: Estimation of nucleated cell counts relied on the amplification of reference gene primers. Assay used: immunoSEQ multiplex PCR; TCRdb lists only in-frame clones, some missing. The V and J calls and clone size come from that table; D and trimming were worked out from the DNA. The table has 150,000 to 200,000 clones, approximately 86% seen once. This CDR3 is built from 14 residues. V gave up 0 bases and J gave up 6 bases, with 10 bases separating them. CDR1 and CDR2 (germline): SGHDT, YYEEEE. The V gene is TRBV5-6, the J gene TRBJ2-4, with D possibly matching TRBD1 (6 bases). The clonotype originates from a woman of 80 years or more in a cohort sampled during active or convalescent COVID-19. The sequencing input was peripheral blood. The CDR3 region is CASSLVYRVNIQYF. The CDR3 nucleotides read TGTGCCAGCAGCTTGGTATACAGGGTAAACATTCAGTACTTC.